What follows describes a single TCR beta chain. The data were taken from a study of T cells in narcolepsy. Study summary: Patients with NT1 or NT2 and healthy control donors were enrolled.

The CDR3 loop spans 14 amino acids. The V gene's germline CDR1 is SEHNR and CDR2 FQNEAQ (reference sequence). V was pared by 4 bases and J by 8 bases, with 14 bases between. TCRdb's copy holds only in-frame clones and misses some; the assay was immunoSEQ multiplex PCR. The data contain roughly 38,000 clones, under 85% of them seen just once; the ten biggest clones take up 1.5% to 2%. The rearrangement joins TRBV7-9 to TRBJ1-4; D is undetermined. The clonotype originates from a human donor with narcolepsy. Input material: CD45RA- memory CD4+ T cells from PBMCs. CDR3 in amino acids: CASSSRSLGEKLFF. The CDR3, as DNA: TGTGCCAGCAGCTCAAGGTCACTAGGGGAAAAACTGTTTTTT. Combining the CDR3 with reference TRBV7-9 and TRBJ1-4 gives the whole variable domain DTGVSQNPRHKITKRGQNVTFRCDPISEHNRLYWYRQTLGQGPEFLTYFQNEAQLEKSRLLSDRFSAERPKGSFSTLEIQRTEQGDSAMYLCASSSRSLGEKLFFGSGTQLSVL.